Shown below are 28 T cell receptor beta chains from a single sample sequenced in a study of T cells in Graves' hyperthyroidism and ophthalmopathy. Using RNA transcripts as the source, TCR beta CDR3 regions were amplified. Initially, a first-round RT-PCR of the TCR CDR3 employed the HTBI primer set. A single record per CDR3 protein comes from TCRdb applying MiXCR to the multiplex PCR reads. The data contain hundreds of thousands of distinct CDR3 sequences, about half of them singletons. Sequenced: peripheral blood or thyroid tissue (not recorded which). Receptors originate from a young woman with Graves' hyperthyroidism.

This clonotype was seen more than once but under ten times. This chain uses TRBV5-1 with TRBJ1-5; TRBD1 matches 9 bases. After removal of 1 base from V and 6 bases from J, the junction contained 5 bases not matched to a gene. Germline assignment: CDR1 SGHRS and CDR2 YFSETQ. The CDR3 has 15 amino acids. CDR3 sequence: CASSLSPTGGQPQHF. In DNA, the CDR3 is TGCGCCAGCAGCTTGTCCCCGACAGGGGGTCAGCCCCAGCATTTT.

This clonotype was detected only a few times. The CDR3 DNA reads as TGTGCCAGCTCCGGGACTAGCGGCCGGACCCAGTACTTC. Translation: CASSGTSGRTQYF. The V call is TRBV6-1, the J call TRBJ2-5; 11 bases fit TRBD2. This CDR3 has 13 residues. CDR1 is MNHNS, CDR2 SASEGT, per germline. J lost 7 bases, V lost 8 bases, and 6 bases had no gene match.

The chain is built from TRBV15 and TRBJ1-6; no clear D. Germline CDR1 reads LNHNV; CDR2 reads YYDKDF (reference sequence). V was trimmed by 3 bases and J by 19 bases, leaving 16 bases between them. CDR3 length equals 12 residues. This CDR3 is CATSRPVGDRHF. The CDR3 DNA is TGTGCCACCAGCAGGCCTGTTGGGGATCGGCACTTT.

This clonotype was found a few times. This rearrangement joins TRBV20-1 to TRBJ2-7, with TRBD2 matching 13 bases. The CDR3 contains 15 residues. J was trimmed by 0 bases and V by 1 base; bases with no gene match: 0. The germline V gene encodes CDR1 DFQATT and CDR2 SNEGSKA (reference sequence). CDR3 sequence (DNA): TGCAGTGCTAGAGGGACTAGCGGGAGCTCCTACGAGCAGTACTTC. It yields the protein CSARGTSGSSYEQYF.

This clonotype was detected only a few times. The chain combines TRBV7-9 with TRBJ2-7, with TRBD1 matching over 9 bases. This CDR3 is built from 18 residues. The germline V gene has CDR1 SEHNR and CDR2 FQNEAQ (reference sequence). Losses at the gene ends were 2 bases for V and 4 bases for J; bases not matched to a gene: 15. CDR3 DNA: TGTGCCAGCAGCTTAAATCCTGGACAGGGGCAAAGTAGGTACGAGCAGTACTTC. Its translation is CASSLNPGQGQSRYEQYF.

This clonotype was seen many times. The chain carries TRBV12-3 or TRBV12-4 and TRBJ2-5; D not certain. CDR3 length equals 14 residues. Between the trimmed V and J ends, which lost 7 bases and 2 bases, there was a span of 14 bases. CDR3 in amino acids: CASTTGGQQETQYF. In DNA, the CDR3 is TGTGCCAGCACAACCGGTGGGCAGCAAGAGACCCAGTACTTC.

This clonotype was detected many times. The genes are TRBV2 and TRBJ2-7, with 9 bases identical to TRBD1. Germline V gene sequence: CDR1 SNHLY, CDR2 FYNNEI. Germline trimming cut 7 bases from V and 6 bases from J; bases unmatched to any gene: 10. The CDR3 spans 14 residues. This chain's CDR3 is CASIRTGESGEQYF. CDR3 DNA: TGTGCCAGCATCAGGACAGGGGAATCTGGCGAGCAGTACTTC.

This clonotype has a count of ten or more. CDR3 amino acids: CASSFFGEKLFF. The CDR3 nucleotides are TGTGCCAGTAGCTTTTTCGGAGAAAAACTGTTTTTT. The chain has TRBV19 and TRBJ1-4; D not resolved. V was trimmed by 6 bases and J by 8 bases, leaving 10 bases between them. Germline CDR1 reads LNHDA; CDR2 reads SQIVND (reference sequence). CDR3 length: 12 amino acids.

Only a few counts were recorded for this clonotype. This chain links TRBV5-5 with TRBJ2-5; possibly TRBD1 or TRBD2 for D (5 bases each). The germline V gene has CDR1 SGHKS and CDR2 YYEKEE (reference sequence). The CDR3 consists of 16 residues. Deletions cut 6 bases from V and 5 bases from J, with 23 bases between. Written as DNA, the CDR3 is TGTGCCAGCACCCCACAAGGGGACCGAGGTTTCGAGACCCAGTACTTC. Its protein product is CASTPQGDRGFETQYF.

CDR3 nucleotides: TGTGCCAGCAGTCGAGGGGCCAGGTACGAGCAGTACTTC. It is translated as CASSRGARYEQYF. V gene TRBV12-3 or TRBV12-4 combines with J gene TRBJ2-7, with D possibly being TRBD1 or TRBD2 (5 bases each). V was shortened by 5 bases and J by 4 bases, with 12 bases between the two germline ends. The CDR3 is 13 amino acids.

Note on this clonotype: Since a much larger clone is just one base distant, this may be a read error. The rearrangement joins TRBV2 to TRBJ2-7; D may be TRBD1 (5 bases). V lost 0 bases and J lost 0, with 6 bases in between. In germline, CDR1 is SNHLY, CDR2 FYNNEI. The CDR3 contains 14 residues. Here the CDR3 DNA reads TGTGCCAGCAGTGAAGCACAGGTCTCCTACGAGCAGTACTTC. Translated: CASSEAQVSYEQYF.

This chain joins TRBV5-1 and TRBJ2-2; 13 bases align to TRBD2. The CDR3 has 18 residues. Germline CDR1 and CDR2: SGHRS and YFSETQ. J gave up 9 bases and V 0 bases, and 11 bases lay outside the gene matches. CDR3 protein: CASSLAGTSGRALRELFF. CDR3 DNA: TGCGCCAGCAGCTTGGCCGGAACTAGCGGGAGGGCCCTCCGGGAGCTGTTTTTT.

The genes are TRBV20-1 and TRBJ2-7; D unresolved. This CDR3 has 13 residues. The V gene lost 6 bases and the J gene lost 0 bases, with 12 bases spanning the gap. Germline loops: CDR1 DFQATT, CDR2 SNEGSKA (reference sequence). The CDR3, as DNA: TGCAGTGCAAAAGGCCCGAACTCCTACGAGCAGTACTTC. It encodes CSAKGPNSYEQYF.

On this clonotype itself: Germline and junction disagree at one end, which may indicate a read error. J is TRBJ1-1 and V is TRBV10-3; D gene uncertain. This CDR3 spans 13 amino acids. Germline assignment: CDR1 ENHRY and CDR2 SYGVKD. In nucleotides, the CDR3 is TGTGCCATCAGTGCGGACGGGAACAATGAAGCTTTCTTT. This gives the protein CAISADGNNEAFF.

As for this clonotype: Since a much larger clone is just one base distant, this may be a read error. No conserved phenylalanine or tryptophan ends this CDR3, so it is likely a read error. CDR3 DNA: TGTGCCAGCAGCTTCGCCCCGGCTAGCGGGCAAGAGACCCAGTACCTC. This translates into CASSFAPASGQETQYL. V and J are TRBV5-4 and TRBJ2-5; TRBD2 matches at 8 bases. This CDR3 contains 16 residues. The V and J ends lost 2 bases and 2 bases, in that order; junction bases with no gene match: 8. Germline assignment: CDR1 SGHNT and CDR2 YYREEE (reference sequence).

This clonotype was counted ten times or more. The V call is TRBV7-6, the J call TRBJ1-2; no clear D gene. CDR3 length equals 13 residues. Trimming left V 3 bases short and J 8 bases short, with 13 bases between. From germline, CDR1 is SGHVS and CDR2 FNYEAQ. CDR3 region: CASSLTEHGGYTF. The DNA of the CDR3 is TGTGCCAGCAGCTTGACGGAGCATGGAGGCTACACCTTC. The variable domain in full, completed from reference TRBV7-6 and TRBJ1-2, reads GAGVSQSPRYKVTKRGQDVALRCDPISGHVSLYWYRQALGQGPEFLTYFNYEAQQDKSGLPNDRFSAERPEGSISTLTIQRTEQRDSAMYRCASSLTEHGGYTFGSGTRLTVV.

This chain links TRBV7-2 with TRBJ1-5; 10 bases are shared with TRBD1. There are 16 residues in the CDR3. In germline, CDR1 is SGHTA, CDR2 FQGNSA. J lost 7 bases, V lost 6 bases, and 12 bases had no gene match. This CDR3 is CASSGQGGTGGQPQHF. The CDR3 DNA sequence: TGTGCCAGCAGTGGACAGGGGGGAACAGGGGGACAGCCCCAGCATTTT.

The J gene is TRBJ1-1, the V gene TRBV9; the D is unclear. Per the germline V gene, CDR1 is SGDLS and CDR2 is YYNGEE. This CDR3 contains 11 residues. Trimming stripped 4 bases from V and 8 bases from J, with 9 bases between. CDR3 loop: CASSQASEAFF. CDR3 coding DNA: TGTGCCAGCAGCCAAGCCAGCGAAGCTTTCTTT.

This sequence joins TRBV15 and TRBJ1-4; D is perhaps TRBD1 (6 bases). This CDR3 is 14 amino acids long. Germline loops: CDR1 LNHNV, CDR2 YYDKDF (reference sequence). V lost 5 bases to trimming and J lost 5 bases, with 12 bases between them. The CDR3 bases are TGTGCCACCAGCGTCGGGACAAAAAATGAAAAACTGTTTTTT. This codes for CATSVGTKNEKLFF.

This clonotype was counted once. The V and J genes are TRBV2 and TRBJ2-5, with a possible D match to TRBD1 (6 bases). In germline, CDR1 is SNHLY, CDR2 FYNNEI. The CDR3 covers 13 residues. Trimming took off 8 bases at V and 4 bases at J, with 14 bases between the two ends. The CDR3 region has the DNA TGTGCCAGCGTCGAGTGGACAGCAGAGACCCAGTACTTC. Residues: CASVEWTAETQYF.

This clonotype was recorded at least ten times. The rearrangement joins TRBV10-3 to TRBJ2-7; tentatively, D is TRBD1 (5 bases). Germline loops: CDR1 ENHRY, CDR2 SYGVKD. V was pared by 3 bases and J by 6 bases, with 12 bases between. The CDR3 length is 13 residues. DNA of the CDR3: TGTGCCATCAGTGACAGGGAATCTGGCGAGCAGTACTTC. This translates into CAISDRESGEQYF.

This clonotype was detected many times. The chain carries TRBV2 and TRBJ1-5, with TRBD1 as a possible D gene (5 bases). V was shortened by 5 bases and J by 5 bases, with 13 bases between the two germline ends. Looked up from germline, CDR1 is SNHLY and CDR2 is FYNNEI. The CDR3 sequence is 14 residues long. This CDR3 is CASSLAGPYQPQHF. CDR3 DNA: TGTGCCAGCAGTCTGGCAGGGCCGTATCAGCCCCAGCATTTT.

The CDR3 is CSHPGTGEETQYF. CDR3 coding DNA: TGCAGCCACCCCGGGACAGGGGAAGAGACCCAGTACTTC. The chain carries TRBV20-1 and TRBJ2-5, with 10 bases fitting TRBD1. The CDR3 runs 13 residues. Per the germline V gene, CDR1 is DFQATT and CDR2 is SNEGSKA (reference sequence).

V usage is TRBV29-1 and J usage is TRBJ2-7; 7 bases are shared with TRBD1. This CDR3 has 14 amino acids. Germline CDR1 SQVTM, CDR2 ANQGSEA. The V gene end was trimmed by 7 bases and the J gene end by 0 bases; junction bases not matched to a gene: 9. CDR3 sequence reads: CSALPGQSSYEQYF. The CDR3, as DNA: TGCAGCGCCCTCCCGGGACAGTCCTCCTACGAGCAGTACTTC.

As concerns this clonotype: With a much larger clone just one base away, this may be a read error. The V gene is TRBV2, the J gene TRBJ1-1, with D tentatively TRBD1 (6 bases). CDR1 is SNHLY, CDR2 FYNNEI, per germline. The CDR3 is 13 residues long. CDR3 sequence: CASIRTENAEAFF. The CDR3 coding sequence is TGTGCCAGCATCCGGACAGAGAACGCTGAAGCTTTCTTT. The full variable domain, in which reference TRBV2 and TRBJ1-1 provide the parts outside the CDR3, is EPEVTQTPSHQVTQMGQEVILRCVPISNHLYFYWYRQILGQKVEFLVSFYNNEISEKSEIFDDQFSVERPDGSNFTLKIRSTKLEDSAMYFCASIRTENAEAFFGQGTRLTVV.

The chain employs TRBV7-2 and TRBJ2-5, with TRBD2 identical over 7 bases. The CDR3 sequence is 16 residues long. The germline V gene has CDR1 SGHTA and CDR2 FQGNSA. With 2 bases clipped from V and 1 base from J, the junction kept 7 bases outside the gene matches. CDR3 bases: TGTGCCAGCAGCTTATTCGGGGGGAGGGGCCAAGAGACCCAGTACTTC. Translating gives CASSLFGGRGQETQYF.

This clonotype was seen more than once but under ten times. V gene TRBV20-1 combines with J gene TRBJ1-5; D not certain. CDR1 is DFQATT and CDR2 is SNEGSKA in the germline V gene (reference sequence). Trimming left V 5 bases short and J 0 bases short, with 17 bases between. This CDR3 spans 16 amino acids. Here the CDR3 DNA reads TGCAGTGCTCCCCGGAAAGTGGGTTATAGCAATCAGCCCCAGCATTTT. Protein: CSAPRKVGYSNQPQHF.

The CDR3 is CAIRGIGGEPQHF. CDR3 in DNA: TGTGCCATCAGGGGGATAGGCGGCGAGCCCCAGCATTTT. V usage is TRBV10-3 and J usage is TRBJ1-5; unclear D gene. Germline assignment: CDR1 ENHRY and CDR2 SYGVKD. V was shortened by 6 bases and J by 8 bases, with 14 bases between the two germline ends. This CDR3 contains 13 residues.